A single sample is the source of the 2 T cell receptor beta chains below, sequenced in a study of T cell repertoires in cytomegalovirus infection. What these receptors recognize is not known. TCRdb recomputed calls from the reads with MiXCR, one row per CDR3 protein. The table shows some 900,000 distinct CDR3 sequences, with around a third occurring only once. The sample consisted of cultured CD8+ T cells from PBMCs, taken from culture after CMV antigen stimulation. These receptors were obtained from a human donor in good health (CMV status not recorded). Some clones in this sample may be carry-over from other donors' samples.

This clonotype has only one observation. The chain couples TRBV9 to TRBJ2-6; D is undetermined. This CDR3 region has 17 residues. Per germline, CDR1 SGDLS and CDR2 YYNGEE. Trimming took 0 bases from V and 0 from J, leaving 10 bases between them. The CDR3 nucleotides are TGTGCCAGCAGCGTAGATCCCTACCGCTCTGGGGCCAACGTCCTGACTTTC. Protein sequence: CASSVDPYRSGANVLTF.

This clonotype was detected ten times or more. This sequence joins TRBV4-1 and TRBJ2-2; 13 positions agree with TRBD2. CDR3 size: 18 residues. Trimming removed 2 bases from V and 3 bases from J; junction bases left unmatched: 6. CDR1 is MGHRA and CDR2 is YSYEKL in the germline V gene. The CDR3 DNA is TGCGCCAGCAGCCAACCCGGACTAGCGGGGGTTTACACCGGGGAGCTGTTTTTT. As protein: CASSQPGLAGVYTGELFF.